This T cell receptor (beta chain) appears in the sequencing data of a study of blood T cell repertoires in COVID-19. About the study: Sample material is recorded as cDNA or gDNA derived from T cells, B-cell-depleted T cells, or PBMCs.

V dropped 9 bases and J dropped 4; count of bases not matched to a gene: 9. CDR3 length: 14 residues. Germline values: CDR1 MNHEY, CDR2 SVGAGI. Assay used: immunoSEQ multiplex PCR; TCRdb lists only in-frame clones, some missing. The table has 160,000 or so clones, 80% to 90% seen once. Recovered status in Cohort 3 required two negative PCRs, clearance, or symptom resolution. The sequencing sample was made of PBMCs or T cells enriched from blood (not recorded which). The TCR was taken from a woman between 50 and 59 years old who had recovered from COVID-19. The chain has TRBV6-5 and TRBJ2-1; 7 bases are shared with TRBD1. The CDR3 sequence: CASNERDRYNEQFF. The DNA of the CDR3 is TGTGCCAGTAACGAGAGGGACAGATACAATGAGCAGTTCTTC.